This T cell receptor (beta chain) derives from a study of T cell repertoires in cytomegalovirus infection. Whole-study results and caveats: HLA-C-restricted CMV clonotypes gave the most frequent clonotype in two of eight donors.

Note on this clonotype: Its antigen is still unknown.

Unmatched junction bases numbered 16, after V lost 3 bases and J lost 14 bases. Germline CDR1 SGHNT, CDR2 YYREEE (reference sequence). There are 17 residues in the CDR3. In TCRdb, the reads were re-called with MiXCR into one record per CDR3 protein. The table lists about half a million distinct CDR3 sequences, approximately 42% of them singletons. The receptor comes from a human donor in good health (CMV status not recorded). Some clones in this sample may be carry-over from other donors' samples. Sequencing used cultured PBMCs, obtained from culture after CMV antigen stimulation. The chain joins TRBV5-4 to TRBJ2-1, with 14 bases lining up with TRBD2. CDR3 DNA sequence: TGTGCCAGCAGCTCGGCTACCGGGACTAGCGGGAGACCCGGGGAGTTCTTC. Amino acids: CASSSATGTSGRPGEFF.